This T cell receptor beta chain derives from a study of somatic mutations in cytotoxic T cells in rheumatoid arthritis. Findings of the study overall: Levels of CD8+ T-cell clonality in rheumatoid arthritis patients were statistically indistinguishable from those seen in age-matched healthy controls, with no significant difference.

Positive selection with magnetic beads achieved the isolation of CD4+ and CD8+ cells, followed by a flow cytometry check of purity. Germline CDR1 MNHNS, CDR2 SASEGT. V was trimmed by 4 bases and J by 3 bases, leaving 1 base between them. There are 10 residues in the CDR3. Details on this clone: Its antigen remains unidentified.

Here immunoSEQ multiplex PCR was the method, and the copy in TCRdb shows in-frame clones only, minus some. The sample has some 35,000 clones, 84% seen once. The TCR originated in a man in his forties in good health. Material for sequencing was CD8+ T cells sorted from blood. The rearrangement joins TRBV6-1 to TRBJ2-7; no clear D. CDR3 nucleotide sequence: TGTGCCAGCAGTGTCTACGAGCAGTACTTC. This encodes CASSVYEQYF.